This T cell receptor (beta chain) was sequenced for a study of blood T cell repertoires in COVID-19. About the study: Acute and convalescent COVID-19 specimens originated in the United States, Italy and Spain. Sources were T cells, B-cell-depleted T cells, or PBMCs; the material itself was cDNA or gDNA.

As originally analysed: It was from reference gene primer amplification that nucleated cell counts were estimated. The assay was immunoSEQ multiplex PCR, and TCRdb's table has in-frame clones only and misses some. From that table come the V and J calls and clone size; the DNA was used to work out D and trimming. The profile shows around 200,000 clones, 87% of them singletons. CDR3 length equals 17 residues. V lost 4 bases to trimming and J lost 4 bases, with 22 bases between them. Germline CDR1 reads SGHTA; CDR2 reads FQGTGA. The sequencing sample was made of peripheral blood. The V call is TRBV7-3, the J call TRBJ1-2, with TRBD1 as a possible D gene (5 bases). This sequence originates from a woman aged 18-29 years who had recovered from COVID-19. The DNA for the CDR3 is TGTGCCAGCAGCTCGCACCGGAGGGGAGATATGAGCTATGGCTACACCTTC. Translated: CASSSHRRGDMSYGYTF.